Described below is a single T cell receptor beta chain sequence and its context. As yet, its antigen is unknown. This entry is derived from a study of cytomegalovirus exposure and HLA in healthy donors. The study's findings and limits: In vitro data verified three CMV-associated chains as specific for CMV antigens.

CDR3 length equals 16 residues. CDR1 and CDR2 (germline): KGHSH, LQKENI. With V trimmed by 3 bases and J by 10 bases, 10 bases remained unmatched. Libraries were prepared by immunoSEQ multiplex PCR; TCRdb keeps only in-frame clonotypes and omits some of them. The sample holds 100,000 to 120,000 clones, about 92% seen once. V usage is TRBV18 and J usage is TRBJ2-1, with TRBD2 identical over 12 bases. The TCR originated in a young woman in good health and CMV-seronegative. The sample consisted of PBMCs. DNA for the CDR3: TGTGCCAGCTCACCCCCAAGACTAGCGGGAGTGGAGGAGCAGTTCTTC. Translating it yields CASSPPRLAGVEEQFF.